Each of the 13 T cell receptor beta chains below was sequenced from the same sample in a study of graft-versus-host responses after intestinal transplantation. Measured with immunoSEQ multiplex PCR; TCRdb has only the in-frame clones, and not every one. The table records under 20,000 clones, approximately 86% of them present only once. The sample consisted of bone marrow, taken about 130 days after transplant. The receptors derive from a human patient who received an intestinal transplant, so some T cells may come from the graft donor.

The J gene is TRBJ2-3, the V gene TRBV7-3; D is tentatively TRBD1 or TRBD2 (7 bases each). Germline V gene sequence: CDR1 SGHTA, CDR2 FQGTGA. The CDR3 has 15 amino acids. Deletions cut 5 bases from V and 0 bases from J, with 12 bases between. The CDR3 DNA follows: TGTGCCAGCAGCCCCAGGGGGGGAAGCACAGATACGCAGTATTTT. Translating it yields CASSPRGGSTDTQYF. The complete variable domain, with remaining parts taken from reference TRBV7-3 and TRBJ2-3, reads GAGVSQTPSNKVTEKGKYVELRCDPISGHTALYWYRQSLGQGPEFLIYFQGTGAADDSGLPNDRFFAVRPEGSVSTLKIQRTERGDSAVYLCASSPRGGSTDTQYFGPGTRLTVL.

The V call is TRBV27, the J call TRBJ1-1; 8 nucleotides line up with TRBD1. The junction had 9 bases not matched to a gene; V was cut back by 7 bases and J by 5 bases. CDR3 length: 14 amino acids. In germline, CDR1 is MNHEY, CDR2 SMNVEV (reference sequence). The CDR3 protein is CASKTHRGRTEAFF. The CDR3 nucleotides read TGTGCCAGCAAAACTCACAGGGGGAGGACTGAAGCTTTCTTT.

The V and J genes are TRBV6-6 and TRBJ2-7, with TRBD1 matching over 9 bases. V lost 5 bases to trimming and J lost 6 bases; unmatched junction nucleotides: 11. There are 15 residues in the CDR3. Germline lookup yields CDR1 MNHNY and CDR2 SVGAGI (reference sequence). The CDR3 DNA is TGTGCCAGCAGTAACCACAGGGGGCGTTTGACCGAGCAGTACTTC. The encoded protein is CASSNHRGRLTEQYF.

This sequence joins TRBV2 and TRBJ1-4, with D perhaps TRBD1 (5 bases). The V end was cut by 6 bases, the J end by 8 bases, with 13 bases between. Germline CDR1 SNHLY, CDR2 FYNNEI. The CDR3 covers 13 residues. Here the CDR3 reads CASRRQGWEKLFF. CDR3 coding DNA: TGTGCCAGCAGGCGGCAGGGATGGGAAAAACTGTTTTTT.

CDR3 nucleotides: TGCGCCAGCAGCTTTGGGGACCTCCCGAATTCACCCCTCCACTTT. This translates into CASSFGDLPNSPLHF. This rearrangement joins TRBV5-1 to TRBJ1-6; D is possibly TRBD1 (5 bases). This CDR3 spans 15 amino acids. Trimming left V 2 bases short and J 7 bases short, with 13 bases between. Germline values: CDR1 SGHRS, CDR2 YFSETQ.

The V call is TRBV9, the J call TRBJ1-3; D perhaps matches TRBD1 (5 bases). The CDR3 covers 15 residues. CDR1 is SGDLS and CDR2 is YYNGEE in the germline V gene. V lost 4 bases, J lost 4 bases, and 15 bases lay in between. CDR3 residues: CASSLWGVAGNTIYF. DNA for the CDR3: TGTGCCAGCAGCCTGTGGGGGGTAGCCGGAAACACCATATATTTT.

The V and J genes are TRBV7-9 and TRBJ2-7; a possible D gene is TRBD1 (5 bases). V was cut by 3 bases and J by 1 base, with 7 bases left in between. This CDR3 is built from 13 residues. Germline values: CDR1 SEHNR, CDR2 FQNEAQ (reference sequence). CDR3 protein: CASSFTGSYEQYF. As DNA, the CDR3 is TGTGCCAGCAGCTTTACAGGTTCCTACGAGCAGTACTTC.

Comment on this clone: The sample contains more than one DNA sequence encoding this CDR3. CDR3 in DNA: TGTGCCAGTAGTCTCGGGACAGGGGTGGACATTCAGTACTTC. Translation: CASSLGTGVDIQYF. The chain carries TRBV6-1 and TRBJ2-4; 10 bases match TRBD1. The CDR3 covers 14 residues. Germline CDR1 reads MNHNS; CDR2 reads SASEGT. J gave up 8 bases and V 9 bases, and 10 bases lay outside the gene matches.

The J gene is TRBJ1-5, the V gene TRBV6-5; maybe TRBD1 (6 bases). This CDR3 is 13 amino acids long. Trimming removed 4 bases from V and 5 bases from J, with 9 bases in between. Germline loops: CDR1 MNHEY, CDR2 SVGAGI. The CDR3 is CASSWGADQPQHF. The CDR3, as DNA: TGTGCCAGCAGTTGGGGGGCTGATCAGCCCCAGCATTTT.

The chain has TRBV19 and TRBJ2-3; perhaps TRBD2 as D (6 bases). The V end was cut by 3 bases, the J end by 9 bases, with 16 bases between. CDR1 LNHDA and CDR2 SQIVND come from the germline V gene (reference sequence). The CDR3 has 14 residues. The CDR3 sequence: CASSMREEGATQYF. CDR3 sequence (DNA): TGTGCCAGTAGTATGAGGGAGGAAGGGGCCACGCAGTATTTT.

The V and J genes are TRBV5-6 and TRBJ2-1; the D gene could be TRBD1 or TRBD2 (5 bases each). The ends were cut back, 4 bases at V and 8 bases at J, with 10 bases in the middle. Germline assignment: CDR1 SGHDT and CDR2 YYEEEE. CDR3 length: 12 residues. As DNA, the CDR3 is TGTGCCAGCAGCCTGGGGGTTTATGAGCAGTTCTTC. Residues: CASSLGVYEQFF.

The chain joins TRBV4-1 to TRBJ2-3; weak D call: TRBD2 (5 bases). The CDR3 consists of 14 residues. Trimming shortened V by 2 bases and J by 8 bases, and 14 bases separated the two germline ends. The germline CDR1 and CDR2 sequences are MGHRA and YSYEKL. The CDR3 bases are TGCGCCAGCAGCCAACCCGGGGTAATCGGTACGCAGTATTTT. Translating gives CASSQPGVIGTQYF.

The chain combines TRBV7-3 with TRBJ2-7, with 8 bases that match TRBD1. The ends lost 5 bases at V and 2 bases at J; junction bases unmatched: 2. Germline V gene data show CDR1 as SGHTA and CDR2 as FQGTGA. This CDR3 has 13 residues. The DNA for the CDR3 is TGTGCCAGCAGCCGGGGACAGGCCTACGAGCAGTACTTC. It codes for CASSRGQAYEQYF. Using reference TRBV7-3 and TRBJ2-7 for the parts outside the CDR3, the full variable domain is GAGVSQTPSNKVTEKGKYVELRCDPISGHTALYWYRQSLGQGPEFLIYFQGTGAADDSGLPNDRFFAVRPEGSVSTLKIQRTERGDSAVYLCASSRGQAYEQYFGPGTRLTVT.